The entry below describes one T cell receptor beta chain. The target antigen is unknown. Use of 60 Vbeta and 13 Jbeta primers characterized the PCR. Measured with immunoSEQ multiplex PCR; TCRdb has only the in-frame clones, and not every one. The sample shows about 140,000 clones, over 80% of them seen only once. The data originate from a study of cytomegalovirus exposure and HLA in healthy donors. Whole-study findings and limits: According to an earlier analysis, most TCR beta V segments yielded productive rearrangements about 90% or about 30% of the time.

The specimen sequenced was PBMCs. This TCR derives from a female donor in good health and CMV-seronegative.

The CDR3 spells CSVGLSGRLNEQFF. CDR3 nucleotides: TGCAGCGTCGGCCTTAGCGGGAGGCTCAATGAGCAGTTCTTC. The genes are TRBV29-1 and TRBJ2-1; 10 nucleotides align to TRBD2. The CDR3 totals 14 residues. Germline CDR1 reads SQVTM; CDR2 reads ANQGSEA. V lost 6 bases, J lost 6 bases, and 8 bases stayed unmatched.